The clone carrying this T cell receptor (beta chain) was observed many times. Samples came from axillary lymph nodes draining the breast cancer. This sample is part of a study of breast tumors, draining lymph nodes, adjacent tissues. TCRdb fed the multiplex PCR reads into MiXCR, producing one record per CDR3 protein. Of roughly 130,000 distinct CDR3 sequences in the sample, just under 20% were seen once. Germline CDR1 is DFQATT and CDR2 is SNEGSKA (reference sequence). The CDR3 loop spans 15 amino acids. J lost 6 bases, V lost 7 bases, and 13 bases had no gene match. Source material: axillary lymph node tissue. The chain joins TRBV20-1 to TRBJ2-3; 10 bases are shared with TRBD1. This TCR derives from a female donor with breast cancer. Some clones in this sample may be carry-over from other donors' samples. The CDR3 loop reads CSVPAETGGADTQYF. CDR3 nucleotides: TGCAGTGTTCCGGCGGAGACAGGGGGCGCCGATACGCAGTATTTT.